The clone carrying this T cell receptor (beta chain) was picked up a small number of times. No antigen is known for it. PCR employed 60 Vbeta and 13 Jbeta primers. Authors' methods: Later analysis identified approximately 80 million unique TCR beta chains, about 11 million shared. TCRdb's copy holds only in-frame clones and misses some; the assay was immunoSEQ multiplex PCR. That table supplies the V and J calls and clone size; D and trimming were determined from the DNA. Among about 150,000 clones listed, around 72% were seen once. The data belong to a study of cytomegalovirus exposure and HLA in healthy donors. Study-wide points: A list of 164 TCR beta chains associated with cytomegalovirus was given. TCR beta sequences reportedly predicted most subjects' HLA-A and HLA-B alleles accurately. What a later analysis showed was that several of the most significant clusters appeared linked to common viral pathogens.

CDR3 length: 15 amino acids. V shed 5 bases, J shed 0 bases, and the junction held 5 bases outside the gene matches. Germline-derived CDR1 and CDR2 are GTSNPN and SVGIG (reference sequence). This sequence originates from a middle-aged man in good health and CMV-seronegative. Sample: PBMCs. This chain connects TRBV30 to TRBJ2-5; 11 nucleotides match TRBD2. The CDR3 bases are TGTGCCTGGGGGCTAGCGGGGGGTTACCAAGAGACCCAGTACTTC. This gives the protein CAWGLAGGYQETQYF.